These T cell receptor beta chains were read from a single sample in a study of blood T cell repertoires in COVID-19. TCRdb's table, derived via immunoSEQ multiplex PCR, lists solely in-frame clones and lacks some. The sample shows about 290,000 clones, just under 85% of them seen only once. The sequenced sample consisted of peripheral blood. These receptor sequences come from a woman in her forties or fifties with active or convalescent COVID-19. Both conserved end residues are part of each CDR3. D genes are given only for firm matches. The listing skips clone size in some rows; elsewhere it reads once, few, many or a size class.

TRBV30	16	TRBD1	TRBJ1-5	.	TGTGCCTGGAGGGGGACAGGGGTTGGGGTCAATCAGCCCCAGCATTTT	CAWRGTGVGVNQPQHF
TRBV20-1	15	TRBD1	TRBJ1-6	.	TGCAGTGCTAGTCGACTCGACAGGGCTAATTCACCCCTCCACTTT	CSASRLDRANSPLHF
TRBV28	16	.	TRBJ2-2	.	TGTGCCAGCTGGCGTGGGTGGCGGGGTAGAGCCGGGGAGCTGTTTTTT	CASWRGWRGRAGELFF
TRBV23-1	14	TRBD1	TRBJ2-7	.	TGCGCCAGCAGTCGGGACAGGATACTCCACGAGCAGTACTTC	CASSRDRILHEQYF
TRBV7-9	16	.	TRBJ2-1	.	TGTGCCAGCAGCTTAGTTAAGGCAGCACGGGGGAATGAGCAGTTCTTC	CASSLVKAARGNEQFF
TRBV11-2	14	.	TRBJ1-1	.	TGTGCCAGCAGCTTGGGGTGGACAGCGTCAGGAGCTTTCTTT	CASSLGWTASGAFF
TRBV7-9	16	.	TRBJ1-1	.	TGTGCCAGCAGCGGAAGTAGGGGGAGCTGGGACACTGAAGCTTTCTTT	CASSGSRGSWDTEAFF
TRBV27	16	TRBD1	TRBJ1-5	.	TGTGCCAGCTACCCGTCGTGGGACAGTAACTTGGCGCCCCAGCATTTT	CASYPSWDSNLAPQHF
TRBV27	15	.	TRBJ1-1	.	TGTGCCAGCTTCCCCACGACAGGTAGAGGCACTGAAGCTTTCTTT	CASFPTTGRGTEAFF
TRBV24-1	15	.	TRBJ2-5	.	TGTGCCACCAGTGATTATCGTGGAGAGGAGGAGACCCAGTACTTC	CATSDYRGEEETQYF
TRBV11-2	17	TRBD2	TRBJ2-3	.	TGTGCCAGCAGCTTAGGTATAGCGGGAGGGTACACAGATACGCAGTATTTT	CASSLGIAGGYTDTQYF
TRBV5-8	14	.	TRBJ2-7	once	TGTGCCAGCAGCGAGGAGCGGGTAGAATACGAGCAGTACTTC	CASSEERVEYEQYF
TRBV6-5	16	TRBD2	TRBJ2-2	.	TGTGCCAGCAGTTCCTTGATAGCGGGAGTATCGGGGGAGCTGTTTTTT	CASSSLIAGVSGELFF
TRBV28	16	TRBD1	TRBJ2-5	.	TGTGCCAGCAAACTCGGGACAGCATCCCCCCAAGAGACCCAGTACTTC	CASKLGTASPQETQYF
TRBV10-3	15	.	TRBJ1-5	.	TGTGCCATCAGTGAGTCAAGGATCGGGGATCAGCCCCAGCATTTT	CAISESRIGDQPQHF
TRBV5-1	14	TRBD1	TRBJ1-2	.	TGCGCCAGCAGCCCGGGACAGGGTAACTATGGCTACACCTTC	CASSPGQGNYGYTF
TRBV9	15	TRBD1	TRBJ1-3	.	TGTGCCAGCAGCGCCCGACAGGGGGCTGGAAACACCATATATTTT	CASSARQGAGNTIYF
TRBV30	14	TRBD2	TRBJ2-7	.	TGTGCCTGGAGTACAGCAGGCGGGAGGGACGAGCAGTACTTC	CAWSTAGGRDEQYF
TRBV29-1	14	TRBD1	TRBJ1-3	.	TGCAGCTATTCACAGGGGGCGCCGGGAAACACCATATATTTT	CSYSQGAPGNTIYF
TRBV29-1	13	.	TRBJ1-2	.	TGCAGCGTTGGACAGAATACTAACTATGGCTACACCTTC	CSVGQNTNYGYTF
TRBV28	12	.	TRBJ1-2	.	TGTGCCAGCAGTTTGGTCGGGTATGGCTACACCTTC	CASSLVGYGYTF
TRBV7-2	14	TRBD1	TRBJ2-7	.	TGTGCCAGCAGTTCTAGGACAGGGGTCTACGAGCAGTACTTC	CASSSRTGVYEQYF
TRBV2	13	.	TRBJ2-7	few	TGTGCCAGCAGTTGGAGTGACTCCTACGAGCAGTACTTC	CASSWSDSYEQYF
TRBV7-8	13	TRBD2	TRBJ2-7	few	TGTGCCAGCAGCGCTAGCGGGAGGCTCGAGCAGTACTTC	CASSASGRLEQYF
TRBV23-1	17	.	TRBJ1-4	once	TGCGCCAGCAGGGACGGGACACCCGGCCCAACTAATGAAAAACTGTTTTTT	CASRDGTPGPTNEKLFF